This TCR beta chain was documented in a study of T cell responses to AZD1222 COVID-19 vaccine (dated by TCRdb to the early 2020s). About the study as a whole: Because spike-specific TCR depth and breadth did not differ between the two schedules, AZD1222 recipients who got a second dose at roughly 4 weeks were pooled with those who got a second dose at roughly 12 weeks. Trial participants were enrolled by age into 18-55, 56-69 and 70-plus year subgroups, with roughly 160, 29 and 62 TCR-sequenced participants respectively. A total of about 230 trial participants underwent TCR sequencing, of whom nearly 210 received two doses of AZD1222 and around 25 received two doses of the MenACWY control vaccine. The paper's findings and limits, for the study overall: Conclusions about previously exposed vaccinees were limited because only a handful of AZD1222 recipients were SARS-CoV-2 seropositive at baseline. Spike-specific TCR breadth and depth rose significantly after two AZD1222 doses compared with day 0 and with MenACWY recipients. Participants were mostly white British and included more females than males, and it was suggested by the authors that clonal diversity may have been underestimated. Because no day 14 peak-response samples were available, repertoires were characterized only after the peak T cell response. Reportedly, almost half of the unique spike-specific TCRs recognized epitopes lying outside the regions that are mutated in the B.1.351 and B.1.1.7 variants. The 56-69-year group was small, and its depth increase did not reach significance, likely because of low power. CD4 TCRs associated with the vaccine covered the entire spike protein, and the dominant responses were in regions 160-218 and 743-854.

From cysteine to phenylalanine, the CDR3 is 14 amino acids long. Only the CDR3 region is kept as DNA, spanning 42 bases read in frame from base 1. V is cut back by 6 bases and J by 7 bases, with 5 bases in the junction unmatched. Via the germline V gene (reference sequence), CDR1 is LNHDA and CDR2 SQIVND. Worth noting for this clone: The clone's antigen remains unknown. No base quality information exists; no much larger clone differs at one position.

The CDR3 regions of human TCRbeta chains were subjected to immunosequencing. From the authors' description of their analysis: TCRs in the repertoires were compared against a reference library of SARS-CoV-2-specific TCRs that had been generated with the MIRA antigen-specificity platform. Breadth meant the fraction of unique TCRs that were SARS-CoV-2-associated, whereas depth meant the fraction of total T cells that were SARS-CoV-2-associated. Using the MIRA data, each spike-specific TCR was mapped to the spike region that the TCR reacts to and placed in a CD4 or CD8 class. Log10-transformed breadth and depth values were compared by one-way ANOVA with Sidak's multiple comparisons tests. As stored in TCRdb, this immuneACCESS dataset retains in-frame rearrangements with V and J assigned. A fraction of the clones does not appear; measured against another copy, unresolved V genes explain less than half of the discrepancy, and the remainder lacks a known reason. That table supplies the V and J calls and clone size; D and trimming were determined from the DNA. The sample profile shows 150,000 to 200,000 clones; approximately 90% of them were found once. The top ten clonotypes cover under 7.5% of the sample.

The sample's time point label is to be understood as: baseline before first vaccination. Samples from vaccinated people were obtained from the UK trials COV001 and COV002, which included a single-blind randomized controlled phase 2/3 trial of AZD1222 (ChAdOx1 nCoV-19) in healthy adults. For TCRbeta chain sequencing, PBMC samples were collected from trial participants at day 0 and at day 28 after the second dose. Source: peripheral blood, taken on day 0 of AZD1222 vaccination. This sequence was found in an adult in good health. In this chain, TRBV19 is recombined with TRBJ1-4; 10 bases in between match TRBD1. The CDR3: CASSLTGGGEKLFF. The nucleotides read TGTGCCAGTAGCTTGACAGGGGGCGGTGAAAAACTGTTTTTT. Beyond the CDR3, the reference TRBV19 and TRBJ1-4 genes provide the residues; the full variable domain reads: DGGITQSPKYLFRKEGQNVTLSCEQNLNHDAMYWYRQDPGQGLRLIYYSQIVNDFQKGDIAEGYSVSREKKESFPLTVTSAQKNPTAFYLCASSLTGGGEKLFFGSGTQLSVL.